This is a list of T cell receptor beta chains from one sample in a study of OX40 agonist ivuxolimab in advanced cancers. Libraries were prepared by immunoSEQ multiplex PCR; TCRdb keeps only in-frame clonotypes and omits some of them. Of tens of thousands of clones in the sample, roughly nine tenths were seen once. Sequencing used CD4+ or CD8+ T cells sorted from blood, obtained in a trial of the OX40 agonist ivuxolimab. These receptors were obtained from an adult with an advanced solid tumor such as melanoma, head and neck, liver or kidney cancer. Each CDR3 is given without its conserved first and last residue. The order of the fields is J gene, CDR3 length, V gene, CDR3 protein.

TRBJ1-1 | 11 | TRBV5-6 | ASRLRRNTEAF
TRBJ2-3 | 14 | TRBV7-9 | ASSPLLAGATDTQY
TRBJ2-1 | 14 | TRBV11-3 | ASSLSVGGGAREQF
TRBJ2-1 | 11 | TRBV6-1 | ASSGAVYNEQF
TRBJ1-5 | 15 | TRBV4-1 | ASSQGPGGDDNQPQH
TRBJ2-7 | 13 | TRBV5-4 | ASSLGTATSYEQY
TRBJ2-1 | 15 | TRBV10-2 | ASSIPLSGGSYNEQF
TRBJ1-2 | 13 | TRBV9 | ASSAQRQGNYGYT
TRBJ1-2 | 13 | TRBV9 | ASSADPRRAWGYT
TRBJ1-1 | 11 | TRBV10-1 | ASRDSSNTEAF
TRBJ1-6 | 15 | TRBV27 | ASTHYQGAPYNSPLH
TRBJ2-2 | 13 | TRBV19 | ASSPSGAITGELF
TRBJ1-2 | 10 | TRBV5-1 | ASSLGLYGYT
TRBJ1-5 | 12 | TRBV6-1 | ASSKQGENQPQH
TRBJ1-3 | 12 | TRBV18 | ASSTTGSGNTIY
TRBJ1-4 | 13 | TRBV5-1 | ASSLSGQALEKLF
TRBJ1-1 | 11 | TRBV9 | ASSVEANTEAF
TRBJ1-1 | 11 | TRBV9 | ASSAGQNTEAF
TRBJ1-4 | 11 | TRBV30 | AWSRTVNEKLF
TRBJ1-2 | 12 | TRBV11-2 | ASSLGEGFYGYT
TRBJ1-5 | 12 | TRBV19 | ASSIGQVDQPQH
TRBJ1-6 | 14 | TRBV9 | ASSHGEGDPYSPLH
TRBJ2-1 | 14 | TRBV7-8 | ASSFPSGGPYNEQF
TRBJ2-7 | 14 | TRBV7-9 | ASSYQGTGVPHEQY
TRBJ1-3 | 12 | TRBV5-1 | ASSSLGRGNTIY
TRBJ1-1 | 9 | TRBV6-5 | ATYLNTEAF
TRBJ1-1 | 11 | TRBV7-8 | ASLGGVNTEAF
TRBJ2-3 | 13 | TRBV9 | ASSPRQDNTDTQY
TRBJ2-7 | 9 | TRBV6-1 | ASSATYEQY
TRBJ2-2 | 12 | TRBV18 | ASQDSQNTGELF
TRBJ2-3 | 17 | TRBV14 | ASSRRTGTGFLGTDTQY
TRBJ2-1 | 10 | TRBV30 | AAGQDYNEQF
TRBJ1-4 | 10 | TRBV15 | ATSRANEKLF
TRBJ1-1 | 11 | TRBV5-1 | ASRVDRDRIAF
TRBJ1-2 | 11 | TRBV9 | ASSPQVLDGYT
TRBJ1-5 | 14 | TRBV4-1 | ASSQEGRTASQPQH
TRBJ1-2 | 10 | TRBV30 | AWREGYYGYT
TRBJ1-4 | 12 | TRBV5-1 | ASSLGQGGAKLF
TRBJ2-5 | 13 | TRBV5-1 | ASSEPGTGQETQY
TRBJ1-6 | 12 | TRBV7-8 | ASSPPGIYSPLH
TRBJ1-2 | 11 | TRBV19 | ASSIPPSHGYT
TRBJ1-2 | 11 | TRBV5-1 | ASSLESGYGYT
TRBJ2-1 | 13 | TRBV2 | ASSDLFFTYNEQF
TRBJ1-2 | 13 | TRBV29-1 | SVRPRGQGPYGYT
TRBJ2-3 | 9 | TRBV6-4 | ASRQEDTQY
TRBJ1-1 | 13 | TRBV30 | AWSVQGVSDTEAF
TRBJ2-3 | 12 | TRBV28 | ASTTSGGWDTQY
TRBJ2-5 | 13 | TRBV19 | ASSIGQGVTETQY
TRBJ2-7 | 12 | TRBV7-8 | ASSLGTAKYEQY
TRBJ1-3 | 12 | TRBV14 | ASSQAASGNTIY
TRBJ2-1 | 14 | TRBV27 | ASSLLRLAGGGEQF
TRBJ2-1 | 10 | TRBV4-1 | ASSQLLNEQF
TRBJ2-7 | 12 | TRBV6-5 | ASSPWGISYEQY
TRBJ1-1 | 13 | TRBV9 | ASSSGGQGVSQAF